The 29 T cell receptor beta chains below come from one sample, sequenced in a study of identical twins. A single record per CDR3 protein comes from TCRdb applying MiXCR to the 5' RACE reads. The table shows around 570,000 distinct CDR3 sequences, with 9.6% occurring only once. In addition, the sample was reused for a study of yellow fever vaccine responses in identical twins.

The sequenced sample consisted of PBMCs. The receptor set was obtained from a woman aged 18-30 years in good health.

The J gene is TRBJ2-1, the V gene TRBV6-5; 7 bases are a match to TRBD2. Trimming cost V 2 bases and J 9 bases; bases outside gene matches: 7. CDR3 length: 14 residues. The germline V gene encodes CDR1 MNHEY and CDR2 SVGAGI. The CDR3 DNA is TGTGCCAGCAGTTACAGGTTGGGAGGGACTGAGCAGTTCTTC. The encoded protein is CASSYRLGGTEQFF.

This clonotype was observed a few times. This chain links TRBV10-3 with TRBJ2-2, with a possible D match to TRBD2 (6 bases). CDR1 is ENHRY and CDR2 is SYGVKD in the germline V gene. The CDR3 extends over 17 amino acids. V was trimmed by 4 bases and J by 1 base, leaving 16 bases between them. The DNA of the CDR3 is TGTGCCATCAGTGGGGGGACTGCCTTGGGGAACACCGGGGAGCTGTTTTTT. Translation gives CAISGGTALGNTGELFF.

This clonotype has just a few counts. This chain uses TRBV4-3 with TRBJ2-1; 11 bases agree with TRBD2. The J segment lost 6 bases and the V segment lost 0 bases, leaving 1 base of the junction unmatched. Germline-derived CDR1 and CDR2 are LGHNA and YSLEER. CDR3 size: 15 residues. CDR3 protein: CASSQDSGRANEQFF. The CDR3 DNA reads as TGCGCCAGCAGCCAAGATAGCGGGAGGGCCAATGAGCAGTTCTTC.

In its sample, this clonotype was seen a few times. The J gene is TRBJ2-5, the V gene TRBV6-2 or TRBV6-3; 9 nucleotides line up with TRBD1. The CDR3 length is 18 residues. Germline lookup yields CDR1 MNHEY and CDR2 SVGEGT. The V and J ends lost 7 bases and 4 bases, in that order; junction bases with no gene match: 19. This chain's CDR3 is CASTDLGTGFNKRETQYF. CDR3 in DNA: TGTGCCAGCACCGACCTCGGGACAGGGTTCAACAAACGAGAGACCCAGTACTTC.

The V call is TRBV9, the J call TRBJ1-4; D gene ambiguous. Trimming shortened V by 2 bases and J by 0 bases, and 8 bases separated the two germline ends. The CDR3 is 15 amino acids. Per germline, CDR1 SGDLS and CDR2 YYNGEE. CDR3 residues: CASSVSASTNEKLFF. The CDR3 DNA sequence: TGTGCCAGCAGCGTTTCGGCCTCAACTAATGAAAAACTGTTTTTT.

The chain combines TRBV29-1 with TRBJ2-1; 9 bases match TRBD2. The V gene end was trimmed by 8 bases and the J gene end by 3 bases; junction bases not matched to a gene: 5. The CDR3 has 13 residues. The germline CDR1 and CDR2 sequences are SQVTM and ANQGSEA. CDR3 DNA sequence: TGCAGCTCTTCTAGCGGGATCTACAATGAGCAGTTCTTC. Its translation is CSSSSGIYNEQFF.

The V and J genes are TRBV12-3 or TRBV12-4 and TRBJ2-7, with 7 positions matching TRBD1. This CDR3 comprises 14 residues. V dropped 6 bases and J dropped 6; count of bases not matched to a gene: 11. CDR3 bases: TGTGCCAGCAGCCTAGGTCGGACAGGAGGCGAGCAGTACTTC. Protein product: CASSLGRTGGEQYF.

This clonotype appeared many times. The V gene is TRBV25-1, the J gene TRBJ1-3; D is uncertain. Between the trimmed V and J ends, which lost 1 base and 2 bases, there was a span of 12 bases. The CDR3 consists of 16 residues. Looked up from germline, CDR1 is MGHDK and CDR2 is SYGVNS. CDR3 in DNA: TGTGCCAGCAGTGAATTAAGGGTTACCACTGGAAACACCATATATTTT. Translated: CASSELRVTTGNTIYF.

DNA for the CDR3: TGTGCCAGCACCGAGACTATTCCTCCGGTACATACGCAGTATTTT. This sequence encodes CASTETIPPVHTQYF. The rearrangement links TRBV7-9 to TRBJ2-3; D might be TRBD2 (5 bases). Germline V gene data show CDR1 as SEHNR and CDR2 as FQNEAQ (reference sequence). Trimming stripped 7 bases from V and 7 bases from J, with 21 bases between. The CDR3 is 15 residues long.

The CDR3 region has the DNA TGTGCCAGCAGGATGGTAGTGGAGTCCTACGAGCAGTACTTC. Its translation is CASRMVVESYEQYF. The genes are TRBV5-4 and TRBJ2-7; no firm D call. The CDR3 totals 14 residues. The germline V gene has CDR1 SGHNT and CDR2 YYREEE (reference sequence). V was pared by 5 bases and J by 1 base, with 13 bases between.

Many counts were recorded for this clonotype. CDR3: CAISGRGQNEQFF. The CDR3 bases are TGTGCCATCAGTGGCAGGGGGCAAAATGAGCAGTTCTTC. The gene calls are TRBV10-3 and TRBJ2-1, with 8 bases lining up with TRBD1. Germline CDR1 and CDR2: ENHRY and SYGVKD. This CDR3 comprises 13 residues. J was trimmed by 7 bases and V by 4 bases; bases with no gene match: 3.

This clonotype was observed a handful of times. The chain recombines TRBV20-1 with TRBJ2-7; 9 bases are a match to TRBD2. Trimming at V came to 3 bases and at J to 0 bases, leaving 9 bases not matched to a gene. Germline V gives CDR1 DFQATT, CDR2 SNEGSKA (reference sequence). There are 16 residues in the CDR3. This CDR3 is CSASGPSGELSYEQYF. The CDR3 DNA is TGCAGTGCTAGTGGGCCTAGCGGGGAGCTCTCCTACGAGCAGTACTTC.

There are many counts of this clonotype. The chain recombines TRBV12-3 or TRBV12-4 with TRBJ1-6, with TRBD1 matching over 8 bases. Trimming removed 6 bases from V and 5 bases from J; junction bases left unmatched: 9. The CDR3 is 16 residues long. CDR3 DNA sequence: TGTGCCAGCAGCCAGGACAGGGTCTCGAATAATTCACCCCTCCACTTT. Translated: CASSQDRVSNNSPLHF.

This clonotype was detected only a few times. The chain recombines TRBV5-5 with TRBJ2-5; no clear D. Germline CDR1 is SGHKS and CDR2 is YYEKEE (reference sequence). The CDR3 contains 14 residues. Trimming removed 0 bases from V and 2 bases from J, with 8 bases in between. As DNA, the CDR3 is TGTGCCAGCAGCTTGGATCCAGTACAAGAGACCCAGTACTTC. Residues: CASSLDPVQETQYF. Combining the CDR3 with reference TRBV5-5 and TRBJ2-5 gives the whole variable domain DAGVTQSPTHLIKTRGQQVTLRCSPISGHKSVSWYQQVLGQGPQFIFQYYEKEERGRGNFPDRFSARQFPNYSSELNVNALLLGDSALYLCASSLDPVQETQYFGPGTRLLVL.

This rearrangement joins TRBV29-1 to TRBJ2-3; the D is unclear. The CDR3 spans 15 residues. Between the trimmed V and J ends, which lost 6 bases and 0 bases, there was a span of 16 bases. CDR1 is SQVTM and CDR2 is ANQGSEA in the germline V gene. The CDR3 here is CSVPPIYGSTDTQYF. The DNA of the CDR3 is TGCAGCGTACCACCTATATACGGGAGCACAGATACGCAGTATTTT.

This clonotype was picked up many times. The chain employs TRBV7-2 and TRBJ2-1; D is possibly TRBD1 (6 bases). CDR1 SGHTA and CDR2 FQGNSA come from the germline V gene. Between the trimmed V and J ends, which lost 5 bases and 3 bases, there was a span of 20 bases. The CDR3 is made up of 17 amino acids. CDR3 bases: TGTGCCAGCAGCCGTCTCCCCCAGGGGTTCGGCTACAATGAGCAGTTCTTC. This translates into CASSRLPQGFGYNEQFF.

The chain uses TRBV19 and TRBJ1-5; 7 bases align to TRBD1. This CDR3 has 15 amino acids. J lost 2 bases, V lost 3 bases, and 4 bases had no gene match. Germline CDR1 reads LNHDA; CDR2 reads SQIVND (reference sequence). CDR3 in DNA: TGTGCCAGTAGTATGGCCGGACAGGGCAATCAGCCCCAGCATTTT. It codes for CASSMAGQGNQPQHF.

In this sample, this clonotype turned up many times. V usage is TRBV12-3 or TRBV12-4 and J usage is TRBJ1-4, with 7 positions matching TRBD1. CDR3 length: 15 amino acids. V dropped 0 bases and J dropped 8; count of bases not matched to a gene: 6. As DNA, the CDR3 is TGTGCCAGCAGTTTAGCCAACAGGGGACAGGAAAAACTGTTTTTT. This gives the protein CASSLANRGQEKLFF.

This clonotype was found a few times. The V call is TRBV2, the J call TRBJ2-4; TRBD2 might be the D (6 bases). This CDR3 is built from 14 residues. Trimming took 8 bases from V and 0 from J, leaving 11 bases between them. From germline, CDR1 is SNHLY and CDR2 FYNNEI. The CDR3: CASGLTLAKNIQYF. CDR3 DNA: TGTGCCAGCGGACTAACTCTAGCCAAAAACATTCAGTACTTC.

This clonotype occurred a few times. This chain uses TRBV20-1 with TRBJ2-3, with D tentatively TRBD1 (6 bases). V lost 3 bases, J lost 5 bases, and 18 bases lay in between. Germline CDR1 is DFQATT and CDR2 is SNEGSKA (reference sequence). The CDR3 sequence is 15 residues long. DNA of the CDR3: TGCAGTGCTAGGGACAGCTTCAGACCCCAAGATACGCAGTATTTT. Amino acid sequence: CSARDSFRPQDTQYF.

In this sample, this clonotype turned up a few times. V gene TRBV6-1 combines with J gene TRBJ2-3; either TRBD1 or TRBD2 may supply D (6 bases each). Germline V gives CDR1 MNHNS, CDR2 SASEGT. The CDR3 has 17 residues. V lost 7 bases and J lost 4, with 24 bases in between. The CDR3 protein is CASTPRAKQGGADTQYF. CDR3 bases: TGTGCCAGCACCCCCCGGGCCAAACAGGGAGGCGCAGATACGCAGTATTTT.

At least ten counts were recorded for this clonotype. The CDR3 nucleotides read TGTGCCAGCAGCCGATACGATAGCAATGAGCAGTTCTTC. This encodes CASSRYDSNEQFF. The rearrangement uses TRBV12-3 or TRBV12-4 and TRBJ2-1; D call uncertain. Between the trimmed V and J ends, which lost 6 bases and 6 bases, there was a span of 12 bases. The CDR3 is made up of 13 amino acids.

This clonotype was observed many times. This chain connects TRBV5-6 to TRBJ1-1; D is uncertain. Per the germline V gene, CDR1 is SGHDT and CDR2 is YYEEEE. With 7 bases removed from V and 4 bases from J, the gap between germline ends came to 14 bases. CDR3 size: 13 residues. The CDR3 nucleotides read TGTGCCAGCCGAAGATATAGCCTCACTGAAGCTTTCTTT. The encoded protein is CASRRYSLTEAFF. The variable domain in full, completed from reference TRBV5-6 and TRBJ1-1, reads DAGVTQSPTHLIKTRGQQVTLRCSPKSGHDTVSWYQQALGQGPQFIFQYYEEEERQRGNFPDRFSGHQFPNYSSELNVNALLLGDSALYLCASRRYSLTEAFFGQGTRLTVV.

This clonotype occurred many times. This sequence joins TRBV6-2 or TRBV6-3 and TRBJ2-1; maybe TRBD1 (6 bases). Trimming shortened V by 5 bases and J by 11 bases, and 16 bases separated the two germline ends. The CDR3 length is 13 residues. CDR1 is MNHEY and CDR2 is SVGEGT in the germline V gene. The CDR3 loop is CASSPYTGTKQFF. CDR3 DNA: TGTGCCAGCAGTCCCTATACCGGGACAAAGCAGTTCTTC.

The CDR3 DNA follows: TGCGCCAGCAGCTCCGCATTTGGGGGAGCGAACGGGGAGCTGTTTTTT. Translated, it gives CASSSAFGGANGELFF. The chain recombines TRBV5-1 with TRBJ2-2, with D possibly called TRBD1 or TRBD2 (5 bases each). The V end was cut by 3 bases, the J end by 7 bases, with 19 bases between. Per the germline V gene, CDR1 is SGHRS and CDR2 is YFSETQ. The CDR3 is 16 amino acids.

This clonotype was observed a handful of times. The chain is built from TRBV12-3 or TRBV12-4 and TRBJ2-5; either TRBD1 or TRBD2 may fit D (5 bases each). V was clipped by 7 bases and J by 1 base, with 10 bases between them. The CDR3 covers 13 residues. The CDR3 bases are TGTGCCAGCACCCCAGGGAGCCAAGAGACCCAGTACTTC. It yields the protein CASTPGSQETQYF.

The table lists this clonotype with many counts. In DNA form, the CDR3 reads TGTGCCAGCAGCTTAACCGGGACTAGCCTCACCGGGGAGCTGTTTTTT. Amino acids: CASSLTGTSLTGELFF. The genes are TRBV7-3 and TRBJ2-2; 9 nucleotides agree with TRBD2. Germline values: CDR1 SGHTA, CDR2 FQGTGA. The trim removed 0 bases at V and 4 bases at J, leaving 3 bases unmatched. CDR3 length: 16 residues.

This clonotype has a handful of counts. CDR3 nucleotides: TGCAGTGTCGATCTAGCGGACCGCACAGATACGCAGTATTTT. Its protein is CSVDLADRTDTQYF. The V and J genes are TRBV20-1 and TRBJ2-3; TRBD2 matches at 7 bases. This CDR3 contains 14 residues. Looked up from germline, CDR1 is DFQATT and CDR2 is SNEGSKA (reference sequence). Germline trimming cut 7 bases from V and 1 base from J; bases unmatched to any gene: 8.

The chain links TRBV12-3 or TRBV12-4 to TRBJ2-7; TRBD2 is a possible D gene (6 bases). Trimming removed 6 bases from V and 2 bases from J, with 8 bases in between. CDR3 length: 12 amino acids. CDR3 sequence: CASSREAYEQYF. CDR3 bases: TGTGCCAGCAGCAGGGAGGCCTACGAGCAGTACTTC.